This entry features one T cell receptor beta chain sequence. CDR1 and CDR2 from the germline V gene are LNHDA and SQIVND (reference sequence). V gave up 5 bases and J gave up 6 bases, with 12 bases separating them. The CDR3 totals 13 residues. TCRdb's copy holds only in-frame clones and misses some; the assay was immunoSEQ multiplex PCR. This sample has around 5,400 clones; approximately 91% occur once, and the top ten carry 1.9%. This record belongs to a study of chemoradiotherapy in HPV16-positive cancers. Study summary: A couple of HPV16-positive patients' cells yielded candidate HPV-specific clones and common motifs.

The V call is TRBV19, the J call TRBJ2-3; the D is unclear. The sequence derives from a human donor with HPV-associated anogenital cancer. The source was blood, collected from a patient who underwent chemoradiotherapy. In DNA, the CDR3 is TGTGCCAGTAGTTCAGCAGCCCAGGATACGCAGTATTTT. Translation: CASSSAAQDTQYF.